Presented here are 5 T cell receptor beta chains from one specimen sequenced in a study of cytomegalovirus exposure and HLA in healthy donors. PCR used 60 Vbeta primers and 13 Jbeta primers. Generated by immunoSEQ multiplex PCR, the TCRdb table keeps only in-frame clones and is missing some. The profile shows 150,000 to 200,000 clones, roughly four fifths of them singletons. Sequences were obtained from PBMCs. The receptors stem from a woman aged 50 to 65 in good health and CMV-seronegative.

CDR3 sequence (DNA): TGTGCCAGCAGCACCCTCTCGGGAGGGGAGGGCACCGGGGAGCTGTTTTTT. This gives the protein CASSTLSGGEGTGELFF. The rearrangement uses TRBV7-9 and TRBJ2-2; TRBD2 matches 8 bases. The CDR3 contains 17 residues. The junction had 12 bases not matched to a gene; V was cut back by 5 bases and J by 4 bases. Germline CDR1 is SEHNR and CDR2 is FQNEAQ (reference sequence).

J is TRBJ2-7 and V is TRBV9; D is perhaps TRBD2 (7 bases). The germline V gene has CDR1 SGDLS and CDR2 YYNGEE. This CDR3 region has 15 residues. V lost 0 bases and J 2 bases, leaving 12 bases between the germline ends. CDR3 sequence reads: CASSVGGGLTYEQYF. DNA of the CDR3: TGTGCCAGCAGCGTAGGGGGGGGCCTTACCTACGAGCAGTACTTC.

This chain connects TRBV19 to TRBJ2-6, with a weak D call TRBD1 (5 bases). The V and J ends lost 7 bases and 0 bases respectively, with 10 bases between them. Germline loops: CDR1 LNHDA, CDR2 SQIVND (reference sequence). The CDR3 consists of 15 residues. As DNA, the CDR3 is TGTGCCAGTACCCTAGGGGTCTCTGGGGCCAACGTCCTGACTTTC. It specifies CASTLGVSGANVLTF.

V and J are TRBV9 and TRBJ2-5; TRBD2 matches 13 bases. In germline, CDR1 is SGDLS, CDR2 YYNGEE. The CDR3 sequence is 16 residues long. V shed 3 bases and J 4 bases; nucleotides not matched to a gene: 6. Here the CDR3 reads CASSAGLAGVGETQYF. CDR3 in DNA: TGTGCCAGCAGCGCAGGACTAGCGGGGGTTGGAGAGACCCAGTACTTC. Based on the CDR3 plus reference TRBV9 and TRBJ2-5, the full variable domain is DSGVTQTPKHLITATGQRVTLRCSPRSGDLSVYWYQQSLDQGLQFLIQYYNGEERAKGNILERFSAQQFPDLHSELNLSSLELGDSALYFCASSAGLAGVGETQYFGPGTRLLVL.

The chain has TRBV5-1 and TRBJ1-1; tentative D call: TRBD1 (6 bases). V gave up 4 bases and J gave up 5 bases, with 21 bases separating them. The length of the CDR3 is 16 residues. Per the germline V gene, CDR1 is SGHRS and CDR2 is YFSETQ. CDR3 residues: CASSRSTGFLGTEAFF. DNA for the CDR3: TGCGCCAGCAGCCGATCAACAGGGTTTCTAGGGACTGAAGCTTTCTTT.